Here is one T cell receptor beta chain with its context. Generated by immunoSEQ multiplex PCR, the TCRdb table keeps only in-frame clones and is missing some. The sample records tens of thousands of clones, around 94% being singletons. CDR1 is MNHEY and CDR2 is SVGAGI in the germline V gene. This CDR3 comprises 14 residues. V lost 0 bases to trimming and J lost 4 bases, with 8 bases between them. The record originates from a study of T cell changes during pregnancy in multiple sclerosis. The chain recombines TRBV6-5 with TRBJ2-3; no definite D call. The TCR was taken from a female donor in good health, enrolled as a control in a pregnancy study. The material sequenced was peripheral blood, taken in the second trimester of pregnancy. CDR3 protein: CASSYSTRADTQYF. In nucleotides, the CDR3 is TGTGCCAGCAGTTACTCGACCCGGGCAGATACGCAGTATTTT.